The entry that follows covers one T cell receptor beta chain sequence. The entry originates in a study of blood T cell repertoires in COVID-19. Study-level information: COVID-19 samples, acute and convalescent, were from the United States, Italy and Spain. T cells, B-cell-depleted T cells, or PBMCs provided the cDNA or gDNA that served as material.

In germline, CDR1 is SNHLY, CDR2 FYNNEI. The CDR3 sequence is 15 residues long. V trimming: 4 bases; J trimming: 6 bases; junction bases outside the gene matches: 10. In the study's own analysis: By means of reference gene primer amplification, nucleated cell counts were estimated. Clones were read by immunoSEQ multiplex PCR, and TCRdb kept only the in-frame ones, dropping some. The V and J calls and the clone size are those of that table, but D and trimming were determined from the DNA. The repertoire holds about 88,000 clones, about 84% seen once, with roughly 14% in the top ten. Material for sequencing was peripheral blood. The chain employs TRBV2 and TRBJ2-3; 7 bases align to TRBD2. The origin of this receptor is a woman between 70 and 85 years old with acute or convalescent COVID-19. The CDR3 here is CASSAYTSAKDTQYF. In nucleotides, the CDR3 is TGTGCCAGCAGTGCCTACACTAGCGCAAAGGATACGCAGTATTTT. The full variable domain, completed using reference TRBV2 and TRBJ2-3, is EPEVTQTPSHQVTQMGQEVILRCVPISNHLYFYWYRQILGQKVEFLVSFYNNEISEKSEIFDDQFSVERPDGSNFTLKIRSTKLEDSAMYFCASSAYTSAKDTQYFGPGTRLTVL.